Listed here is a single TCR beta chain. This clonotype was picked up a small number of times. What antigen it recognizes has not been identified. No base qualities exist here, and no much larger clone lies one base off it. V is shortened by 7 bases, J by 5 bases, and the region joining them spans 9 bases. CDR1 and CDR2, per the germline V gene, are KGHDR and SFDVKD. The CDR3 numbers 12 residues from cysteine through phenylalanine. Only the CDR3 DNA stays, 36 bases, in frame from base 1. The roughly 39 donors, aged about 6 to 100 years, were systemically healthy Caucasian individuals from Russia. Each donor gave about 9.7 milliliters of peripheral blood, drawn into EDTA-treated Vacutainer tubes. Ficoll-Paque density-gradient centrifugation was used to isolate PBMCs, with at least 6.5 million per sample. Total RNA was extracted from PBMCs with Trizol reagent, with at least 5.5 micrograms obtained per sample. For every donor, flow cytometry on a PBMC aliquot measured the percentage of naive CD45RAhigh/CD27high T cells.

This record belongs to a study of blood T cells in healthy people across ages (dated by TCRdb to between 2014 and 2017). At the level of the whole study: In model experiments, roughly one uniquely barcoded TCR beta cDNA molecule per two T cells was captured by template switching. Using deep sequencing normalized with unique cDNA molecular identifiers, the study measured how TCR beta repertoire diversity changes with age. The donors were divided into four age groups: young (average approximately 16 years), middle-aged (roughly 40), aged (roughly 66) and long-lived (around 87). To avoid experimental bias, donors of different ages were randomly spread across the sequencing lanes. Two additional independent replicas of 1 million unique cDNA reads from the same blood draw were analyzed for two donors (one aged 18 to 30 and one aged 80 or older).

Results and caveats for the whole study, not just this receptor: Total diversity estimates from one million sequenced T cells were considered lower bounds and underestimates. As age increased, observed TCR beta diversity per million T cells dropped in a roughly linear way, and a significant reduction was already evident by age 40. Compared with the aged group, the long-lived group had more naive CD4+ T cells, fewer expanded clones and increased TCR diversity, suggesting age selection. Because profiling used bulk unsorted PBMCs, naive and antigen-experienced compartments could not be compared conclusively. There was a strong correlation between observed TCR beta diversity and the percentage of naive T cells measured by flow cytometry. The CMV infection status of donors was not known, potentially confounding age-related changes in expanded clonotypes.

The protocol used for the library was 5' RACE. Sequencing relied on an Illumina HiSeq 2500. A second PCR of about 7 to 12 cycles was performed with a sample-barcoded 5' primer and a J-beta primer mix. A template-switch 5' adaptor carrying 12 random nucleotides introduced a unique molecular identifier onto each TCR beta cDNA molecule. At least 2.5 million CDR3-containing paired-end reads were obtained from each sample. The Mint cDNA synthesis kit, primed by a TRBC-specific oligonucleotide, was used to synthesize first-strand cDNA from all RNA. After uracil-DNA glycosylase treatment, a first 18-cycle PCR used universal primers M1SS and BC2_uni_R on all cDNA. As for the original processing: For normalization, 1 million high-quality reads, each with a distinct molecular identifier, were randomly selected from each sample. Reads with shared molecular identifiers were discarded instead of being binned into consensus sequences. CDR3 identification, clonotype clustering and error correction used MiTCR with a Q25 quality threshold and the strictest error-elimination algorithm. A nonparametric unseen species model with Euler transformation was used to estimate lower-bound total TCR beta diversity. Using fastp at Q25 and MiXCR, TCRdb reprocessed the public reads and kept productive beta chains. When rows share a CDR3 protein, they turn into one entry using the most common DNA and genes. V and J calls and clone size were set by TCRdb, not the authors. This sample lists about a million distinct CDR3 sequences; roughly 43% were detected once. Clones ranked in the top ten supply roughly 12% of the sample.

The V and J genes are TRBV24-1 and TRBJ2-3; confidence is insufficient to name the D gene. The sequence was collected from a man aged 25-40 years in good health. The specimen sequenced was blood. The nucleotide sequence reads TGTGCCACCAGCCGACGGCTAGATACGCAGTATTTT. Translated, this gives CATSRRLDTQYF.